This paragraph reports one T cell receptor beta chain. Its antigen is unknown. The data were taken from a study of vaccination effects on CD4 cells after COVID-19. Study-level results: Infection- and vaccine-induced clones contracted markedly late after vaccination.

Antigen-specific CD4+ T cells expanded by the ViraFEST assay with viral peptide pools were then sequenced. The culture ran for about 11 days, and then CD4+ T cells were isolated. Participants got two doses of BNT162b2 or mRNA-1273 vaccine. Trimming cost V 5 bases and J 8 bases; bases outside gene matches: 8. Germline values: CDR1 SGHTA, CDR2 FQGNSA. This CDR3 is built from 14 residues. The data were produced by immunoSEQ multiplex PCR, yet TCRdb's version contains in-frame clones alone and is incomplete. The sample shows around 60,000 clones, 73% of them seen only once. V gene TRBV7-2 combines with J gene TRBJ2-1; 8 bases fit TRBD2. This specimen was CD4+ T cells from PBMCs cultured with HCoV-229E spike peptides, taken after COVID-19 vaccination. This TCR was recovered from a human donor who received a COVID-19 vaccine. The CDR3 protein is CASSQSGGVYEQFF. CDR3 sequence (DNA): TGTGCCAGCAGCCAAAGCGGGGGCGTTTATGAGCAGTTCTTC.